This T cell receptor beta chain was profiled in a study of CD8+ T cells in alopecia areata. Study-wide context: Treated patients were scored for severity by percent of scalp affected. Study-wide results and caveats: Scalp sample sequencing also detects resident alphabeta T cells of normal skin.

This CDR3 has 13 residues. After removal of 4 bases from V and 7 bases from J, the junction contained 7 bases not matched to a gene. In germline, CDR1 is SGHNT, CDR2 YYREEE (reference sequence). The sample holds one count of this clone. Its antigen is undetermined. RNA was isolated and reverse transcribed to cDNA, the sequencing template. Assay: immunoSEQ multiplex PCR; the TCRdb copy retains only in-frame clones and omits some. The data show about 300,000 clones, nearly 60% seen once. Treatment given: oral pan-JAK inhibitor, 5-10 mg twice daily. The gene calls are TRBV5-4 and TRBJ2-7; TRBD1 matches at 8 bases. The sequenced sample was CD4+ T cells sorted from blood, obtained at week 24, from a patient treated with tofacitinib. The receptor comes from a human donor with alopecia areata. The CDR3, as DNA: TGTGCCAGCAGCCGGGACAGGCAGGGGGAGCAGTACTTC. It yields the protein CASSRDRQGEQYF.